This passage covers 20 T cell receptor beta chains from one sample sequenced in a study of shared clonotypes between healthy human individuals (dated by TCRdb to the early 2020s). Receptor libraries were prepared by the immunoSEQ multiplex PCR assay. TCRdb carries this immuneACCESS record with in-frame sequences only. Its versions omit some clonotypes, under half of them owing to an unresolved V gene in the studies checked, with the rest unexplained. For this sample there are 2,500,000 or so clones; over 85% appear just once. The top ten clones comprise 0.36% of the sample. Sequenced sample: naive CD4+ T cells from PBMCs. Taken with the paper, the label for cell subset or site translates to: CD45RA+ positively selected. Receptors were obtained from a man aged 18 to 29 in good health. Some clones in this sample may be carry-over from other donors' samples.

This chain uses TRBV6-1 with TRBJ1-5; TRBD1 is a possible D gene (6 bases). Germline-derived CDR1 and CDR2 are MNHNS and SASEGT. Trimming took off 2 bases at V and 9 bases at J, with 20 bases between the two ends. This CDR3 contains 16 residues. The CDR3 loop reads CASSELAGAEFGPQHF. The CDR3 DNA follows: TGTGCCAGCAGTGAATTGGCAGGGGCCGAATTTGGGCCCCAGCATTTT.

This clone was seen a single time. The chain recombines TRBV15 with TRBJ2-5; 8 nucleotides match TRBD1. This CDR3 has 16 amino acids. Germline V CDR1 and CDR2: LNHNV, YYDKDF (reference sequence). The J segment lost 4 bases and the V segment lost 3 bases, leaving 10 bases of the junction unmatched. The CDR3 DNA reads TGTGCCACCAGCAGTTTAGACAGGGGAATAGGAGAGACCCAGTACTTC. It translates to CATSSLDRGIGETQYF.

The chain links TRBV4-2 to TRBJ2-5; 8 bases line up with TRBD1. Germline V gene lookup returns CDR1 LGHNA and CDR2 YNFKEQ. This CDR3 region has 19 residues. J was trimmed by 0 bases and V by 0 bases; bases with no gene match: 12. The CDR3 coding sequence is TGTGCCAGCAGCCAAGATCTTTGGGACAGGCGATCGTACCAAGAGACCCAGTACTTC. Its translation is CASSQDLWDRRSYQETQYF.

This chain joins TRBV28 and TRBJ2-1, with D tentatively TRBD1 (6 bases). Trimming left V 7 bases short and J 3 bases short, with 13 bases between. CDR1 is MDHEN, CDR2 SYDVKM, per germline. The CDR3 consists of 14 residues. The CDR3 DNA follows: TGTGCCAGCACCAAACGACAGGTCTACAATGAGCAGTTCTTC. Protein sequence: CASTKRQVYNEQFF.

The chain is built from TRBV30 and TRBJ2-2, with 7 positions matching TRBD2. The CDR3 is 13 residues long. Germline V gives CDR1 GTSNPN, CDR2 SVGIG (reference sequence). The ends lost 5 bases at V and 3 bases at J; junction bases unmatched: 3. CDR3 nucleotides: TGTGCCTGGCGGGGGGTCTACACCGGGGAGCTGTTTTTT. It encodes CAWRGVYTGELFF.

A note on this clone: The sample contains more than one DNA sequence encoding this CDR3. V usage is TRBV18 and J usage is TRBJ2-7; possibly TRBD1 or TRBD2 for D (5 bases each). Germline V gives CDR1 KGHSH, CDR2 LQKENI. This CDR3 spans 14 amino acids. V was shortened by 5 bases and J by 2 bases, with 13 bases between the two germline ends. The CDR3 coding sequence is TGTGCCAGCTCAACGGGGACGGGGACCTACGAGCAGTACTTC. This codes for CASSTGTGTYEQYF.

As DNA, the CDR3 is TGCGCCAGCAGCTTGCTTGGTACTACGGAAGAAAAACTGTTTTTT. Translated, it gives CASSLLGTTEEKLFF. The chain combines TRBV5-1 with TRBJ1-4; D not certain. Germline CDR1 is SGHRS and CDR2 is YFSETQ. Between the trimmed V and J ends, which lost 1 base and 8 bases, there was a span of 15 bases. This CDR3 has 15 amino acids.

This chain connects TRBV28 to TRBJ2-7; 8 bases align to TRBD1. The CDR3 is made up of 13 amino acids. Germline trimming cut 6 bases from V and 2 bases from J; bases unmatched to any gene: 3. Germline-derived CDR1 and CDR2 are MDHEN and SYDVKM. In DNA, the CDR3 is TGTGCCAGCAGACCGACAGGGGCCTACGAGCAGTACTTC. Its translation: CASRPTGAYEQYF.

This clone was found many times. V is TRBV5-1 and J is TRBJ2-1; TRBD1 agrees at 7 bases. CDR1 is SGHRS and CDR2 is YFSETQ in the germline V gene. There are 15 residues in the CDR3. V gave up 4 bases and J gave up 1 base; unmatched junction bases: 5. The CDR3 sequence is CASSTQGPSYNEQFF. The CDR3 DNA sequence: TGCGCCAGCAGCACACAGGGGCCATCCTACAATGAGCAGTTCTTC.

This chain connects TRBV4-2 to TRBJ2-2; 8 bases are shared with TRBD2. From germline, CDR1 is LGHNA and CDR2 YNFKEQ. V lost 0 bases to trimming and J lost 4 bases; unmatched junction nucleotides: 7. The CDR3 consists of 17 residues. CDR3 residues: CASSQEELAVVTGELFF. CDR3 DNA: TGTGCCAGCAGCCAAGAAGAACTAGCGGTTGTCACCGGGGAGCTGTTTTTT.

The V gene is TRBV11-3, the J gene TRBJ2-1; tentatively, D is TRBD1 (5 bases). The CDR3 spans 12 residues. CDR1 and CDR2 (germline): SGHNT, YENEEA. V dropped 8 bases and J dropped 3 bases, with 8 bases sitting between them. The CDR3 nucleotides are TGTGCCAGCCAAGGGGACTACAATGAGCAGTTCTTC. Translated: CASQGDYNEQFF.

This chain uses TRBV18 with TRBJ2-3; no clear D gene. V was trimmed by 6 bases and J by 3 bases, leaving 4 bases between them. The CDR3 runs 11 residues. The germline gives CDR1 KGHSH, CDR2 LQKENI. The CDR3 spells CASSATDTQYF. CDR3 DNA: TGTGCCAGCTCCGCAACAGATACGCAGTATTTT.

This chain joins TRBV4-3 and TRBJ1-1; D is possibly TRBD1 (5 bases). Per germline, CDR1 LGHNA and CDR2 YSLEER. The CDR3 contains 15 residues. V was trimmed by 4 bases and J by 4 bases, leaving 16 bases between them. The CDR3 DNA sequence: TGCGCCAGCAGCCCCGACAGTTTCGGGGGCACTGAAGCTTTCTTT. Amino acid sequence: CASSPDSFGGTEAFF.

This clone appeared a single time. The gene calls are TRBV5-1 and TRBJ2-2, with 8 positions matching TRBD1. The CDR3 spans 16 residues. V was pared by 2 bases and J by 6 bases, with 9 bases of the junction left unmatched. In germline, CDR1 is SGHRS, CDR2 YFSETQ. CDR3 protein: CASSFSGQGGAGELFF. The CDR3 region has the DNA TGCGCCAGCAGCTTCTCAGGACAGGGAGGAGCCGGGGAGCTGTTTTTT.

J is TRBJ2-7 and V is TRBV7-9; TRBD1 aligns across 7 bases. The CDR3 has 14 residues. J lost 0 bases, V lost 6 bases, and 5 bases had no gene match. Per germline, CDR1 SEHNR and CDR2 FQNEAQ (reference sequence). CDR3 in DNA: TGTGCCAGCAGGATACAGGGGAGCTCCTACGAGCAGTACTTC. It translates to CASRIQGSSYEQYF.

In nucleotides, the CDR3 is TGTGCCAGCAACGGTGAGGGTGGGACGCAGTATTTT. This encodes CASNGEGGTQYF. This sequence joins TRBV2 and TRBJ2-3, with a tentative D call TRBD2 (5 bases). Germline V lookup: CDR1 SNHLY, CDR2 FYNNEI. V shed 7 bases and J shed 9 bases, with 14 bases lying between them. This CDR3 comprises 12 residues.

The J gene is TRBJ2-3, the V gene TRBV13; the match to TRBD2 covers 7 bases. Germline CDR1 is PRHDT and CDR2 is FYEKMQ (reference sequence). V dropped 6 bases and J dropped 4; count of bases not matched to a gene: 7. This CDR3 is built from 14 residues. This CDR3 reads CASRIAGSADTQYF. As DNA, the CDR3 is TGTGCCAGCAGAATAGCGGGTTCAGCAGATACGCAGTATTTT.

This sequence joins TRBV10-3 and TRBJ2-7; the D is unclear. The germline V and J ends were trimmed by 3 bases and 1 base, with 13 bases remaining between them. This CDR3 is 15 amino acids long. CDR1 and CDR2 from the germline V gene are ENHRY and SYGVKD. CDR3 in amino acids: CAISDTSKQSYEQYF. Here the CDR3 DNA reads TGTGCCATCAGTGACACCAGCAAGCAATCCTACGAGCAGTACTTC.

This clone was recorded only once. V is TRBV11-1 and J is TRBJ1-6, with D possibly matching TRBD1 (6 bases). The germline gives CDR1 SGHAT, CDR2 FQDESV (reference sequence). CDR3 size: 15 residues. The germline V and J ends were trimmed by 5 bases and 3 bases, with 11 bases remaining between them. CDR3 sequence reads: CASSQTGDYNSPLHF. The CDR3 DNA is TGTGCCAGCAGCCAGACAGGAGACTATAATTCACCCCTCCACTTT.

V usage is TRBV27 and J usage is TRBJ2-2; TRBD1 aligns across 12 bases. The CDR3 runs 19 residues. Unmatched junction bases numbered 15, after V lost 6 bases and J lost 4 bases. Germline-derived CDR1 and CDR2 are MNHEY and SMNVEV (reference sequence). The CDR3 region is CASRRGQGAGRGLTGELFF. Written as DNA, the CDR3 is TGTGCCAGCAGGAGGGGACAGGGGGCAGGGCGGGGGCTCACCGGGGAGCTGTTTTTT.